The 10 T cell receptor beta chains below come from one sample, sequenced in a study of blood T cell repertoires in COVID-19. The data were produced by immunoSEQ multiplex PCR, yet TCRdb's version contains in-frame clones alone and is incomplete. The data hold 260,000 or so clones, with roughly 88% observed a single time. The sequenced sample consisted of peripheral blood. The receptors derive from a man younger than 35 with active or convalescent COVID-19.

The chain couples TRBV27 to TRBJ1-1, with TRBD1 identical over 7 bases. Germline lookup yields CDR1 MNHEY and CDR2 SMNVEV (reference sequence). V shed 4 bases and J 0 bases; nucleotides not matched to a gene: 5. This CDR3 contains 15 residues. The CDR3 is CASSWAGQMNTEAFF. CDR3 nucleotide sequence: TGTGCCAGCAGTTGGGCGGGACAGATGAACACTGAAGCTTTCTTT.

Written as DNA, the CDR3 is TGTGCCAGCAGTGACTCGCCCGGGGGTCAGTATGGCTACACCTTC. Encoded protein: CASSDSPGGQYGYTF. The V call is TRBV6-4, the J call TRBJ1-2, with D perhaps TRBD1 (5 bases). The CDR3 extends over 15 amino acids. V was cut by 0 bases and J by 5 bases, with 13 bases left in between. CDR1 MRHNA and CDR2 SNTAGT come from the germline V gene.

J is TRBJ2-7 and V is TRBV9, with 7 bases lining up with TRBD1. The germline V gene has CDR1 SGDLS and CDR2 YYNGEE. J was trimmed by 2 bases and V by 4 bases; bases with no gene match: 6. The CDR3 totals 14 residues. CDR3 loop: CASSPTGFTYEQYF. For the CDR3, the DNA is TGTGCCAGCAGCCCGACAGGGTTCACCTACGAGCAGTACTTC.

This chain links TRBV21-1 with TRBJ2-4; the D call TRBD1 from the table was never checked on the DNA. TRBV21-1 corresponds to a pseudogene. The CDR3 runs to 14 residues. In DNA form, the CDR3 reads TGTGCCAGCAGCGAGACAGATAGGGGAAACATTCAGTACTTC. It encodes CASSETDRGNIQYF.

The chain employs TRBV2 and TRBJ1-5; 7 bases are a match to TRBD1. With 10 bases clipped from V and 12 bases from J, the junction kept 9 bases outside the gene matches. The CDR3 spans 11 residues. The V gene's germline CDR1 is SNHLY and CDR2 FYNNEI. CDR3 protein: CAIRQGERQHF. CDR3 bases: TGTGCCATTAGACAGGGCGAACGCCAGCATTTT.

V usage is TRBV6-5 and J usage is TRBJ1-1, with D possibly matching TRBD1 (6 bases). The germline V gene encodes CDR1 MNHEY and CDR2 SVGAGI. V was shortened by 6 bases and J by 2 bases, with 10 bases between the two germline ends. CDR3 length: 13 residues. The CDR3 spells CASSRGHNTEAFF. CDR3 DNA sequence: TGTGCCAGCAGCCGGGGACACAACACTGAAGCTTTCTTT.

The CDR3 DNA follows: TGTGCCATCAGTGAGTCGAACAGCGGCTACACCTTC. Protein: CAISESNSGYTF. This chain uses TRBV10-3 with TRBJ1-2; no reliable D call. The V end was cut by 0 bases, the J end by 8 bases, with 7 bases between. The CDR3 is 12 amino acids. Germline V gene lookup returns CDR1 ENHRY and CDR2 SYGVKD.

The CDR3 nucleotides are TGTGCCAGCAGTCGGGGGAGCCAAACTTATGGCTACACCTTC. Its translation: CASSRGSQTYGYTF. The rearrangement joins TRBV27 to TRBJ1-2; D is possibly TRBD1 (5 bases). The CDR3 consists of 14 residues. V lost 5 bases, J lost 5 bases, and 15 bases lay in between. Germline CDR1 and CDR2: MNHEY and SMNVEV (reference sequence).

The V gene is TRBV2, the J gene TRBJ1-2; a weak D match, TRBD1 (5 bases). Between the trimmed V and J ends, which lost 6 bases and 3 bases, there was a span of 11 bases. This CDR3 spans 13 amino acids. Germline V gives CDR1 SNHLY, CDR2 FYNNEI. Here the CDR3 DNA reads TGTGCCAGCAGGGAGACAGATTACTATGGCTACACCTTC. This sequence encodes CASRETDYYGYTF.

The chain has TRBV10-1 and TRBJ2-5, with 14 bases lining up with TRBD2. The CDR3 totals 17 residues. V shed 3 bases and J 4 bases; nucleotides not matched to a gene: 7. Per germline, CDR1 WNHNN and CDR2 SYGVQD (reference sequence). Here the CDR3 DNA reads TGCGCCAGCAGTGACGGGACTAGCGGGGGAAGTCGAGAGACCCAGTACTTC. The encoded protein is CASSDGTSGGSRETQYF.